This T cell receptor beta chain was found in a study of blood T cell repertoires in COVID-19. Across the whole study: Sites in the United States, Italy and Spain provided acute and convalescent COVID-19 samples. The cDNA or gDNA used as material had been derived from T cells, B-cell-depleted T cells, or PBMCs.

As processed by the authors: Amplification from reference gene primers served as the basis for estimated nucleated cell counts. The assay was immunoSEQ multiplex PCR, and TCRdb's table has in-frame clones only and misses some. V and J calls and clone size follow that table, whereas D and trimming were derived from the DNA. Found here are roughly 94,000 clones, roughly 88% of them singletons; the top ten hold around 25%. Germline CDR1 reads SGHRS; CDR2 reads YFSETQ. The CDR3 extends over 14 amino acids. The ends lost 4 bases at V and 8 bases at J; junction bases unmatched: 10. This TCR derives from a man in his sixties with acute or convalescent COVID-19. J is TRBJ1-1 and V is TRBV5-1, with 8 bases fitting TRBD1. The sample consisted of peripheral blood. The CDR3 sequence: CASSPEDRVPEAFF. The CDR3 DNA is TGCGCCAGCAGCCCGGAGGACAGGGTTCCCGAAGCTTTCTTT.